This T cell receptor (beta chain) derives from a study of T cell repertoires in cytomegalovirus infection. Study as a whole: Public signatures in TCR beta pointed to CMV infection and matching HLA type.

V lost 0 bases and J lost 5; bases outside the gene matches: 7. The CDR3 has 14 amino acids. CDR1 DFQATT and CDR2 SNEGSKA come from the germline V gene (reference sequence). TCRdb re-analysed the reads in MiXCR, keeping a single row per CDR3 protein. In the table there are about 260,000 distinct CDR3 sequences, roughly 15% of which are singletons. This clonotype was seen a handful of times. The chain couples TRBV20-1 to TRBJ2-7; 7 nucleotides agree with TRBD1. Sequencing used PBMCs. The TCR was taken from a human donor in good health (CMV status not recorded). Some clones in this sample may be carry-over from other donors' samples. This chain's CDR3 is CSARDPRGFDEQYF. The CDR3 DNA reads as TGCAGTGCTAGAGATCCCAGGGGGTTCGACGAGCAGTACTTC.